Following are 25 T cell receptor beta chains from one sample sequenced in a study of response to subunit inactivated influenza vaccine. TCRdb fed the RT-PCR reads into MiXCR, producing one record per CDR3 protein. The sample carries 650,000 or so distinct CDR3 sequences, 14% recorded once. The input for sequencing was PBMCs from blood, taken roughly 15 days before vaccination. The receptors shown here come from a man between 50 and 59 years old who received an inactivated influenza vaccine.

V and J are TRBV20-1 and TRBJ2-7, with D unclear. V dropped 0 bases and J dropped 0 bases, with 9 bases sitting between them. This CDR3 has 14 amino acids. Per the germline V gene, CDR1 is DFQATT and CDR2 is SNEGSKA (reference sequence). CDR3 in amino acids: CSARDTGISYEQYF. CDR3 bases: TGCAGTGCTAGAGATACTGGGATCTCCTACGAGCAGTACTTC.

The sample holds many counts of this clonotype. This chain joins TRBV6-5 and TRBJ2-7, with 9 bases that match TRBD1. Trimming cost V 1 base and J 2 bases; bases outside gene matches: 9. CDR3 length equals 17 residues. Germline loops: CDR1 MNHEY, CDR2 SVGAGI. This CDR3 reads CASSYFRVGQGTYEQYF. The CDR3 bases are TGTGCCAGCAGTTACTTTCGGGTGGGACAGGGAACCTACGAGCAGTACTTC.

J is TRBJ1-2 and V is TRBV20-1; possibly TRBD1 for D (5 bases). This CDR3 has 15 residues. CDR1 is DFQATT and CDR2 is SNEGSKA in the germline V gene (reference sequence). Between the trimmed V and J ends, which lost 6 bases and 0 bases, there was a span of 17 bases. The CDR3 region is CSAHYTGHSNYGYTF. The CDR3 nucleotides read TGCAGTGCCCATTACACCGGACACTCTAACTATGGCTACACCTTC.

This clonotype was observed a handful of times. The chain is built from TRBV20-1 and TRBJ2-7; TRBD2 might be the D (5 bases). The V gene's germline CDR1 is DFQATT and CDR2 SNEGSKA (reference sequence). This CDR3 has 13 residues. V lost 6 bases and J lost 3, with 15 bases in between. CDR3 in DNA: TGCAGTGCAGCGGATGGCAACTTCTACGAGCAGTACTTC. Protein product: CSAADGNFYEQYF.

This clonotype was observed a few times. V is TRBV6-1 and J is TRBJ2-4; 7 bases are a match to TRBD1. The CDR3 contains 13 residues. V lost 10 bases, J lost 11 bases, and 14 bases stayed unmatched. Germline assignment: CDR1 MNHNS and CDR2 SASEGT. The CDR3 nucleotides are TGTGCCACCCGTCTGGACAGGTTTTCCGTTCAGTACTTC. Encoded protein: CATRLDRFSVQYF.

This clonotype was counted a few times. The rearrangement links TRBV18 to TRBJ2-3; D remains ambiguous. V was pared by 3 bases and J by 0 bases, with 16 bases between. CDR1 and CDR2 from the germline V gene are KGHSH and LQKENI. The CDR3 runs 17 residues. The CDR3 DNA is TGTGCCAGCTCACCCGTCCCGACGGTTTCTAGCACAGATACGCAGTATTTT. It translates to CASSPVPTVSSTDTQYF. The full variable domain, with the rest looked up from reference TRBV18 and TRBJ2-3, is NAGVMQNPRHLVRRRGQEARLRCSPMKGHSHVYWYRQLPEEGLKFMVYLQKENIIDESGMPKERFSAEFPKEGPSILRIQQVVRGDSAAYFCASSPVPTVSSTDTQYFGPGTRLTVL.

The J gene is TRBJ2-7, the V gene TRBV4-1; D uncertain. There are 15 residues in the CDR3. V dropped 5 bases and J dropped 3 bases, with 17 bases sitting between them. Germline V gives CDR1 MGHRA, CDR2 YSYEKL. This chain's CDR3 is CASSSAQADVYEQYF. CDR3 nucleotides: TGCGCCAGCAGCTCCGCTCAGGCCGACGTCTACGAGCAGTACTTC.

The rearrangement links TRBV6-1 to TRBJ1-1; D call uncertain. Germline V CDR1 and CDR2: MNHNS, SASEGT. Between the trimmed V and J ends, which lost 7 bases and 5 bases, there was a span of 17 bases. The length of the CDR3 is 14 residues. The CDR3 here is CASTPGRWRTEAFF. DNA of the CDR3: TGTGCCAGCACCCCCGGTCGCTGGAGAACTGAAGCTTTCTTT.

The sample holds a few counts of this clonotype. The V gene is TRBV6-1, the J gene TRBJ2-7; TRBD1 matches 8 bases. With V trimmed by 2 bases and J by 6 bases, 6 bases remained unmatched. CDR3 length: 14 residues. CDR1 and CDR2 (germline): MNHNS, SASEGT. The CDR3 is CASSEIGTGREQYF. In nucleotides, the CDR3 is TGTGCCAGCAGTGAAATCGGGACAGGACGCGAGCAGTACTTC.

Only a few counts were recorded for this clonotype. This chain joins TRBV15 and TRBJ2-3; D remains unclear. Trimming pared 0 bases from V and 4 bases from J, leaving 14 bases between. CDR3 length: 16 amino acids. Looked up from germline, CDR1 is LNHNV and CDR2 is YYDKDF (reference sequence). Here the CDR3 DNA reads TGTGCCACCAGCAGAGATCTGGGGTCCTACGCAGATACGCAGTATTTT. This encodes CATSRDLGSYADTQYF.

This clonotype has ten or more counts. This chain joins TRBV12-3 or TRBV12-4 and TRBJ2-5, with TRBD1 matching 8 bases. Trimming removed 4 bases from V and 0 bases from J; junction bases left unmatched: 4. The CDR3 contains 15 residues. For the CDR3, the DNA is TGTGCCAGCAGTTCGGACAGGGACTACCAAGAGACCCAGTACTTC. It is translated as CASSSDRDYQETQYF.

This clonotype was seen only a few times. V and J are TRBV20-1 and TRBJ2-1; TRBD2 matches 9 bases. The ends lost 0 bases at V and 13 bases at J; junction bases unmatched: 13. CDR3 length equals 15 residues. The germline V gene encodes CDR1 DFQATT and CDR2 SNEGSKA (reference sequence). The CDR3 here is CSARDSSGSGGSQFF. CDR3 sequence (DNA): TGCAGTGCTAGAGATAGTAGCGGGAGTGGTGGGTCCCAGTTCTTC.

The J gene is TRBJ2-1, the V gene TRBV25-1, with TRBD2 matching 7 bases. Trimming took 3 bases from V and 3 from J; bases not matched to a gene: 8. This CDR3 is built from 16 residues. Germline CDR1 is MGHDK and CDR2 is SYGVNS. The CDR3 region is CASSDKRGPLYNEQFF. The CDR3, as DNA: TGTGCCAGCAGTGATAAGCGGGGACCCCTCTACAATGAGCAGTTCTTC.

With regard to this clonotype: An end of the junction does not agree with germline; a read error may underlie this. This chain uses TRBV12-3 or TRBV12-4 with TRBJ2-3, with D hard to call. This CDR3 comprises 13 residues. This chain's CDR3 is CACSLYSTDTQYF. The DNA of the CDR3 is TGTGCCTGCAGTTTATATTCCACAGATACGCAGTATTTT.

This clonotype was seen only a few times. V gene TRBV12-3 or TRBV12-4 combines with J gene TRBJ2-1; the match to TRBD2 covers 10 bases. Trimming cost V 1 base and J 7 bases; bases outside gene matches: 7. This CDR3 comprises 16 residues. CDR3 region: CASSLGASGSLNEQFF. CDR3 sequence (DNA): TGTGCCAGCAGTTTAGGGGCTAGCGGGAGCCTAAATGAGCAGTTCTTC.

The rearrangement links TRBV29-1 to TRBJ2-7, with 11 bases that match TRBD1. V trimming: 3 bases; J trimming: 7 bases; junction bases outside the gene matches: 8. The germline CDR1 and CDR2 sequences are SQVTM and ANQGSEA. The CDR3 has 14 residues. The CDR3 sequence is CSVERTGGSQEQYF. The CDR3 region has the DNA TGCAGCGTTGAGAGGACAGGGGGCTCGCAAGAGCAGTACTTC.

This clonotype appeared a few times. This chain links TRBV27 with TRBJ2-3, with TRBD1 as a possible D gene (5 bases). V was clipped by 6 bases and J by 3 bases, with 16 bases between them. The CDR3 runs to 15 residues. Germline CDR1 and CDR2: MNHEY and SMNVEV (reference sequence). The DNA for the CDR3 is TGTGCCAGCAGCCCCTATCAGGGATTGACAGATACGCAGTATTTT. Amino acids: CASSPYQGLTDTQYF.

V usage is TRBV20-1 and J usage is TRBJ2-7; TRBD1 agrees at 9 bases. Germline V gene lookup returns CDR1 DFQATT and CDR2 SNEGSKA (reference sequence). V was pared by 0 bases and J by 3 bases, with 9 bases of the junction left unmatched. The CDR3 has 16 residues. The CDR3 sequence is CSARDYRTGAGYEQYF. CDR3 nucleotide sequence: TGCAGTGCTAGAGATTACAGGACAGGGGCGGGCTACGAGCAGTACTTC.

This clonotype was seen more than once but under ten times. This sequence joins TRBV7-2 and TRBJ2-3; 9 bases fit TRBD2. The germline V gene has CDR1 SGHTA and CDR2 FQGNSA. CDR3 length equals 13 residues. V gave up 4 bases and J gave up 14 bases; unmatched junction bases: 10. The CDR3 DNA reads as TGTGCCAGCAGCTCGCACTCGGGACTAGCTTGGTATTTT. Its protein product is CASSSHSGLAWYF.

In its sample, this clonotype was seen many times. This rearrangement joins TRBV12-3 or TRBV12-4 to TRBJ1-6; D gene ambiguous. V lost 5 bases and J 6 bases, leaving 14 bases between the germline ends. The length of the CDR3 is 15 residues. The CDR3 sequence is CASSTDIWVNSPLHF. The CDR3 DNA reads TGTGCCAGCAGTACCGACATTTGGGTTAATTCACCCCTCCACTTT.

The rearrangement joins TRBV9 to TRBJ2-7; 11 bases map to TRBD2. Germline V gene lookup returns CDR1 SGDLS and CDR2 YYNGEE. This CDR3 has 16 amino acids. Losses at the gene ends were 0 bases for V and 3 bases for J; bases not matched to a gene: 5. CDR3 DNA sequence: TGTGCCAGCAGCGTAGCCGGGACTAGCGGCTTCTACGAGCAGTACTTC. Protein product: CASSVAGTSGFYEQYF.

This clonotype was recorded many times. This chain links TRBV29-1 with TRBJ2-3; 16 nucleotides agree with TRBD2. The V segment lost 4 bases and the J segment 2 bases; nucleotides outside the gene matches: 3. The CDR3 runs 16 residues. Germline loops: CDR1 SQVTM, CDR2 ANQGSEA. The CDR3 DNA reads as TGCAGCGTTGGGGGACTAGCGGGAGGGTCCACAGATACGCAGTATTTT. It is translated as CSVGGLAGGSTDTQYF.

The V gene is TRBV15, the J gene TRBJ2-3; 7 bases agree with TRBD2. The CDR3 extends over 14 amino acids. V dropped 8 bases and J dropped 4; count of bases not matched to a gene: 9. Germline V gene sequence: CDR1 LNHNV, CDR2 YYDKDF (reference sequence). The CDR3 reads CATRLARDPDTQYF. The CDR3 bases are TGTGCCACCCGACTAGCCCGAGACCCAGATACGCAGTATTTT. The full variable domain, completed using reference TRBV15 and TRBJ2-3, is DAMVIQNPRYQVTQFGKPVTLSCSQTLNHNVMYWYQQKSSQAPKLLFHYYDKDFNNEADTPDNFQSRRPNTSFCFLDIRSPGLGDTAMYLCATRLARDPDTQYFGPGTRLTVL.

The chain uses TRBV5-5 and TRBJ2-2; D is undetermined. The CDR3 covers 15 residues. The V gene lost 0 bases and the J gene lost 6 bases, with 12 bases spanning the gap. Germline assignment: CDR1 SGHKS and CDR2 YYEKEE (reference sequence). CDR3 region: CASSLEVSQSGELFF. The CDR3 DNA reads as TGTGCCAGCAGCTTGGAGGTTAGCCAGTCCGGGGAGCTGTTTTTT.

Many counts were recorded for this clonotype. The DNA of the CDR3 is TGTGCCAGTCAGGGACAGCGATACTATGGCTACACCTTC. Translation gives CASQGQRYYGYTF. The rearrangement links TRBV6-6 to TRBJ1-2, with 7 nucleotides matching TRBD1. V dropped 9 bases and J dropped 3; count of bases not matched to a gene: 7. Germline CDR1 is MNHNY and CDR2 is SVGAGI (reference sequence). CDR3 size: 13 residues.